This note documents a single T cell receptor (beta chain) sequence. Antigen specificity is unknown. Added by template switching were UMIs that each held a 6-nucleotide sample barcode. TCRdb reanalyzed the 5' RACE reads, giving one entry per CDR3 protein sequence and no DNA. The clone table shows around 140,000 distinct CDR3 sequences, with the ten largest holding 1.2%. The data originate from a study of monozygotic twins with inflammatory bowel disease. Whole-study findings and limits: IBD patients displayed reduced TCRbeta diversity (inverse Simpson) when set against healthy co-twins.

Germline V CDR1 and CDR2: ENHRY, SYGVKD. The CDR3 is 15 amino acids. Input material: blood. This receptor was identified in a human donor with ulcerative colitis or Crohn's disease, or a healthy co-twin of an affected twin (not recorded which). The chain combines TRBV10-3 with TRBJ2-2; no DNA is available, so the TRBD1 call from TCRdb remains unchecked. The CDR3 region is CAISQVPDRIGELFF.